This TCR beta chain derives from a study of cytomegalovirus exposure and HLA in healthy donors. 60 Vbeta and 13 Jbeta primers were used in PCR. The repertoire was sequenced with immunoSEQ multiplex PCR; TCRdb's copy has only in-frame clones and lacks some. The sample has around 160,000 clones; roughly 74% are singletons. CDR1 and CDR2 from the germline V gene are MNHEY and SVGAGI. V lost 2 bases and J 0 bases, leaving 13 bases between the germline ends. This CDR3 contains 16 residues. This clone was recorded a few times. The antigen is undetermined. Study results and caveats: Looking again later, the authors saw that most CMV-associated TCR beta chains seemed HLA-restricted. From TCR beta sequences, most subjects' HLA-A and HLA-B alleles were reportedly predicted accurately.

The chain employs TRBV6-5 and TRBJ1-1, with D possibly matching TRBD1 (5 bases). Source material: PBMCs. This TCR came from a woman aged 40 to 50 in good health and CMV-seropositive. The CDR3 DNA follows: TGTGCCAGCAGTTACGCCGCTTCCAGGGTGAACACTGAAGCTTTCTTT. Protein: CASSYAASRVNTEAFF.